This entry features one TCR beta chain sequence. Antigen unknown. This record belongs to a study of T cell responses to AZD1222 COVID-19 vaccine. Study details: Both about-4-week and about-12-week second-dose recipients were combined.

Using immunoSEQ multiplex PCR, the repertoire was profiled, and TCRdb retains in-frame clones only, with some absent. The sample has roughly 120,000 clones; about four fifths are singletons. Study findings and constraints: Vaccine-associated CD4 TCRs spanned spike, dominant at 160-218 and 743-854. White British donors predominated, females outnumbered males, and clonal diversity was possibly underestimated. Spike-specific TCR breadth rose after two AZD1222 doses, and depth rose as well.

The CDR3 contains 15 residues. The V end was cut by 4 bases, the J end by 7 bases, with 17 bases between. Looked up from germline, CDR1 is SGHTA and CDR2 is FQGNSA. This chain uses TRBV7-2 with TRBJ2-1; perhaps TRBD1 as D (5 bases). The source was peripheral blood, collected on day 0 of AZD1222 vaccination. This sequence was found in an adult in good health. In DNA, the CDR3 is TGTGCCAGCAGCTCCCTCACGCCTAGGGGAAATGAGCAGTTCTTC. As protein: CASSSLTPRGNEQFF.